This TCR beta chain was profiled in a study of cytomegalovirus exposure and HLA in healthy donors. The germline CDR1 and CDR2 sequences are MNHEY and SMNVEV (reference sequence). V shed 6 bases, J shed 3 bases, and the junction held 11 bases outside the gene matches. This CDR3 has 18 amino acids. PCR amplification relied on 60 Vbeta primers (plus 13 Jbeta primers). The assay was immunoSEQ multiplex PCR, and TCRdb's table has in-frame clones only and misses some. The sample yields about 270,000 clones, roughly 70% seen once. The chain recombines TRBV27 with TRBJ2-7; 16 positions match TRBD2. The clonotype comes from a female donor in good health and CMV-seronegative. The sequenced sample was PBMCs. CDR3 region: CASRVPGLAGGTNYEQYF. The CDR3 DNA reads as TGTGCCAGCAGGGTACCGGGACTAGCGGGAGGGACTAACTACGAGCAGTACTTC.